What follows are 23 T cell receptor beta chains derived from one specimen sequenced in a study of blood T cell repertoires in COVID-19. TCRdb keeps only in-frame clones here, not all; method: immunoSEQ multiplex PCR. The table has approximately 260,000 clones, about nine tenths seen once. Sequencing input: PBMCs or T cells enriched from blood (not recorded which). All receptors derive from a woman aged 55-75 years who had recovered from COVID-19.

The chain links TRBV19 to TRBJ1-2; a possible D gene is TRBD1 (6 bases). The germline gives CDR1 LNHDA, CDR2 SQIVND (reference sequence). The CDR3 consists of 15 residues. Trimming cost V 3 bases and J 4 bases, with 15 bases left between them. The CDR3 spells CASSMSPRGAYGYTF. The CDR3 DNA reads TGTGCCAGTAGTATGAGCCCCAGGGGTGCCTATGGCTACACCTTC.

This clone has just one count. V is TRBV6-4 and J is TRBJ2-7; TRBD1 aligns across 9 bases. This CDR3 region has 16 residues. Germline CDR1 MRHNA, CDR2 SNTAGT. Trimming cost V 0 bases and J 5 bases; bases outside gene matches: 8. DNA of the CDR3: TGTGCCAGCAGTGACTCGAGCGGGACAGGGTTCAACGAGCAGTACTTC. It yields the protein CASSDSSGTGFNEQYF.

J is TRBJ1-6 and V is TRBV18, with D perhaps TRBD1 (6 bases). The CDR3 sequence is 16 residues long. Deletions cut 2 bases from V and 3 bases from J, with 11 bases between. Germline CDR1 KGHSH, CDR2 LQKENI. The CDR3 nucleotides read TGTGCCAGCTCACCAGGCACAGGGATCTATAATTCACCCCTCCACTTT. Protein sequence: CASSPGTGIYNSPLHF.

The rearrangement links TRBV27 to TRBJ1-5; no clear D. V was pared by 6 bases and J by 4 bases, with 19 bases between. The CDR3 is 16 residues long. Per the germline V gene, CDR1 is MNHEY and CDR2 is SMNVEV (reference sequence). CDR3 residues: CASSPYIGGANQPQHF. The CDR3 nucleotides read TGTGCCAGCAGCCCTTATATTGGAGGAGCAAATCAGCCCCAGCATTTT.

The chain recombines TRBV6-4 with TRBJ2-6, with no clear D. Trimming shortened V by 0 bases and J by 0 bases, and 3 bases separated the two germline ends. The length of the CDR3 is 15 residues. CDR1 is MRHNA, CDR2 SNTAGT, per germline. CDR3 loop: CASSDSHSGANVLTF. CDR3 nucleotide sequence: TGTGCCAGCAGTGACTCACACTCTGGGGCCAACGTCCTGACTTTC.

The genes are TRBV6-5 and TRBJ2-2; possibly TRBD2 for D (5 bases). Trimming left V 8 bases short and J 4 bases short, with 14 bases between. The CDR3 has 14 residues. Germline lookup yields CDR1 MNHEY and CDR2 SVGAGI. The CDR3 bases are TGTGCCAGCGGCCACAAACTAGGCACCGGGGAGCTGTTTTTT. This codes for CASGHKLGTGELFF.

V is TRBV6-5 and J is TRBJ2-3; maybe TRBD2 (6 bases). Germline V lookup: CDR1 MNHEY, CDR2 SVGAGI. V gave up 5 bases and J gave up 4 bases, with 7 bases separating them. This CDR3 contains 12 residues. This chain's CDR3 is CASSQRADTQYF. In DNA, the CDR3 is TGTGCCAGCAGTCAGCGGGCAGATACGCAGTATTTT.

The chain joins TRBV10-3 to TRBJ1-3; tentatively, D is TRBD1 (6 bases). The germline V and J ends were trimmed by 3 bases and 0 bases, with 18 bases remaining between them. There are 18 residues in the CDR3. Germline assignment: CDR1 ENHRY and CDR2 SYGVKD. The CDR3 sequence: CAISDPTGNSSSGNTIYF. In DNA, the CDR3 is TGTGCCATCAGTGACCCGACAGGCAATTCCTCCTCTGGAAACACCATATATTTT.

The gene calls are TRBV29-1 and TRBJ2-5; D remains unclear. Germline assignment: CDR1 SQVTM and CDR2 ANQGSEA. The CDR3 spans 12 residues. V was clipped by 6 bases and J by 2 bases, with 10 bases between them. In DNA form, the CDR3 reads TGCAGCGTCGGAGCAGCTCAAGAGACCCAGTACTTC. This sequence encodes CSVGAAQETQYF.

The genes are TRBV5-1 and TRBJ2-1; no firm D call. V lost 2 bases, J lost 9 bases, and 12 bases lay in between. Germline-derived CDR1 and CDR2 are SGHRS and YFSETQ. This CDR3 has 13 amino acids. This CDR3 reads CASSFGQLFEQFF. The DNA for the CDR3 is TGCGCCAGCAGCTTTGGTCAACTTTTTGAGCAGTTCTTC.

The chain carries TRBV4-2 and TRBJ2-3; D gene unclear. This CDR3 has 14 amino acids. Trimming removed 0 bases from V and 4 bases from J, with 8 bases in between. The germline gives CDR1 LGHNA, CDR2 YNFKEQ. The CDR3 bases are TGTGCCAGCAGCCAAGAACCGAGGTCAGATACGCAGTATTTT. This encodes CASSQEPRSDTQYF.

In this sample, this clone turned up a few times. The chain recombines TRBV5-1 with TRBJ1-2; 7 nucleotides agree with TRBD1. The J segment lost 10 bases and the V segment lost 1 base, leaving 7 bases of the junction unmatched. Per germline, CDR1 SGHRS and CDR2 YFSETQ. This CDR3 is built from 13 residues. The CDR3 spells CASSLWTDRDYTF. The CDR3 region has the DNA TGCGCCAGCAGCTTGTGGACAGACAGGGACTACACCTTC.

This rearrangement joins TRBV5-4 to TRBJ1-3, with 10 positions matching TRBD1. V was pared by 0 bases and J by 4 bases, with 7 bases of the junction left unmatched. CDR1 is SGHNT, CDR2 YYREEE, per germline (reference sequence). There are 17 residues in the CDR3. The CDR3 loop reads CASSLGQGALGGNTIYF. As DNA, the CDR3 is TGTGCCAGCAGCTTGGGACAGGGGGCCTTGGGAGGAAACACCATATATTTT. Full variable domain (remainder filled in from reference TRBV5-4 and TRBJ1-3): ETGVTQSPTHLIKTRGQQVTLRCSSQSGHNTVSWYQQALGQGPQFIFQYYREEENGRGNFPPRFSGLQFPNYSSELNVNALELDDSALYLCASSLGQGALGGNTIYFGEGSWLTVV.

This CDR3 is CASSDSAGLYGYTF. In DNA, the CDR3 is TGTGCCAGCAGTGACTCGGCAGGACTGTATGGCTACACCTTC. The gene calls are TRBV6-4 and TRBJ1-2; D not certain. V was clipped by 0 bases and J by 5 bases, with 10 bases between them. Germline assignment: CDR1 MRHNA and CDR2 SNTAGT. The CDR3 contains 14 residues.

The genes are TRBV5-1 and TRBJ2-7; D remains ambiguous. There are 14 residues in the CDR3. The V end was cut by 0 bases, the J end by 6 bases, with 13 bases between. Germline V gene lookup returns CDR1 SGHRS and CDR2 YFSETQ. The CDR3 DNA follows: TGCGCCAGCAGCTTGGGGGTAGCCCCCGGCGAGCAGTACTTC. Its protein is CASSLGVAPGEQYF.

This clone was seen a single time. Other DNA sequences of this sample code for an identical CDR3. The J gene is TRBJ1-1, the V gene TRBV11-2, with D hard to call. The germline gives CDR1 SGHAT, CDR2 FQNNGV. This CDR3 has 13 amino acids. V was trimmed by 0 bases and J by 4 bases, leaving 6 bases between them. Here the CDR3 DNA reads TGTGCCAGCAGCTTAGATCGCGGCACTGAAGCTTTCTTT. It yields the protein CASSLDRGTEAFF.

The count of this clone is one. V and J are TRBV28 and TRBJ1-3; D is possibly TRBD1 (6 bases). The CDR3 runs 18 residues. From germline, CDR1 is MDHEN and CDR2 SYDVKM. Trimming stripped 5 bases from V and 0 bases from J, with 20 bases between. CDR3 bases: TGTGCCAGCAGTCCACACCTACAGGGATCGATCTCTGGAAACACCATATATTTT. This gives the protein CASSPHLQGSISGNTIYF.

This clone was recorded a few times. The chain employs TRBV7-9 and TRBJ1-4, with TRBD1 matching over 7 bases. Germline lookup yields CDR1 SEHNR and CDR2 FQNEAQ (reference sequence). There are 13 residues in the CDR3. V was pared by 2 bases and J by 8 bases, with 2 bases of the junction left unmatched. CDR3 nucleotide sequence: TGTGCCAGCAGCTTAACAGGGGCCGAAAAACTGTTTTTT. Protein product: CASSLTGAEKLFF.

This chain joins TRBV30 and TRBJ1-1; no reliable D call. Germline V lookup: CDR1 GTSNPN, CDR2 SVGIG (reference sequence). The CDR3 contains 13 residues. Trimming removed 7 bases at V and 2 bases at J, with 14 bases between. CDR3 amino acids: CASTPRVNTEAFF. The CDR3 region has the DNA TGTGCCTCCACCCCGAGGGTTAACACTGAAGCTTTCTTT. The whole variable domain, remainder taken from reference TRBV30 and TRBJ1-1, is SQTIHQWPATLVQPVGSPLSLECTVEGTSNPNLYWYRQAAGRGLQLLFYSVGIGQISSEVPQNLSASRPQDRQFILSSKKLLLSDSGFYLCASTPRVNTEAFFGQGTRLTVV.

The V call is TRBV28, the J call TRBJ1-1, with TRBD1 as a possible D gene (5 bases). The germline V gene encodes CDR1 MDHEN and CDR2 SYDVKM. The CDR3 runs 15 residues. Trimming took off 8 bases at V and 2 bases at J, with 18 bases between the two ends. CDR3 residues: CASHSEGLLNTEAFF. The CDR3 nucleotides read TGTGCCAGCCACTCCGAGGGACTGTTAAACACTGAAGCTTTCTTT.

J is TRBJ2-2 and V is TRBV9, with 7 positions matching TRBD2. The junction had 6 bases not matched to a gene; V was cut back by 4 bases and J by 0 bases. CDR1 and CDR2 from the germline V gene are SGDLS and YYNGEE. This CDR3 contains 16 residues. This chain's CDR3 is CASSPLGGTNTGELFF. As DNA, the CDR3 is TGTGCCAGCAGCCCCCTGGGAGGGACGAACACCGGGGAGCTGTTTTTT. The whole variable domain, remainder taken from reference TRBV9 and TRBJ2-2, is DSGVTQTPKHLITATGQRVTLRCSPRSGDLSVYWYQQSLDQGLQFLIQYYNGEERAKGNILERFSAQQFPDLHSELNLSSLELGDSALYFCASSPLGGTNTGELFFGEGSRLTVL.

The chain uses TRBV3-1 (or the pseudogene TRBV3-2) and TRBJ1-1; TRBD1 matches 9 bases. In germline, CDR1 is LGHDT, CDR2 YNNKEL (reference sequence). This CDR3 is built from 15 residues. V shed 2 bases, J shed 6 bases, and the junction held 7 bases outside the gene matches. The CDR3 DNA reads as TGTGCCAGCAGCCAACGCCCGACAGGGGGGGCTGAAGCTTTCTTT. Translating gives CASSQRPTGGAEAFF.

The rearrangement uses TRBV30 and TRBJ2-1; 9 nucleotides match TRBD2. J was trimmed by 4 bases and V by 0 bases; bases with no gene match: 4. This CDR3 comprises 15 residues. Germline assignment: CDR1 GTSNPN and CDR2 SVGIG (reference sequence). The CDR3 loop is CAWSVTSGRYNEQFF. DNA of the CDR3: TGTGCCTGGAGTGTAACCAGCGGGAGGTACAATGAGCAGTTCTTC.